The present T cell receptor beta chain was sequenced within a study of blood T cell repertoires in COVID-19. About the research overall: The United States, Italy and Spain provided the acute and convalescent COVID-19 samples.

Per the study methods: Reference gene primer amplification gave estimated nucleated cell counts. Produced via immunoSEQ multiplex PCR; TCRdb's table is partial and in-frame only. From that table come the V and J calls and clone size; the DNA was used to work out D and trimming. The sample yields roughly 220,000 clones, about three quarters seen once. Germline V gives CDR1 KGHSH, CDR2 LQKENI. The CDR3 extends over 16 amino acids. Trimming stripped 3 bases from V and 5 bases from J, with 17 bases between. Specimen: peripheral blood. This rearrangement joins TRBV18 to TRBJ2-1; possible D gene TRBD2, 6 bases. The receptor was derived from a woman between 65 and 79 years old with acute or convalescent COVID-19. The CDR3 DNA reads TGTGCCAGCTCACCCCGGGGTAGCGGAACTCACAATGAGCAGTTCTTC. Amino acids: CASSPRGSGTHNEQFF.